A selection of T cell receptor beta chains follows, all from one sample in a study of metastatic and nonmetastatic thyroid tumors. Using MiXCR, TCRdb re-called clones from the PCR reads. Of 35,000 to 55,000 clones in the sample, more than 3% are singletons; the top ten hold about 9.7%. Sequenced: blood. Receptors originate from a female donor with papillary thyroid cancer or a benign thyroid nodule (not recorded which). Some clones in this sample may be carry-over from other donors' samples. Each CDR3 is given with its conserved first and last residue. The order of the fields is D gene, V gene, J gene, clone size, CDR3 DNA, CDR3 protein. A D gene is named only where the DNA matches it firmly. Expanded clones are given a class, and other clones once, few, many or no size at all.

-	TRBV2	TRBJ2-1	many	TGTGCCAGCACCGAACCCCTGGTGGATCAGCAGTTCTTC	CASTEPLVDQQFF
-	TRBV19	TRBJ2-2	few	TGTGCCAGTAGTACCCGACCCTCGGGACCCAACACCGGGGAGCTGTTTTTT	CASSTRPSGPNTGELFF
TRBD1	TRBV7-9	TRBJ2-2	few	TGTGCCAGCAGCTTGGGACAGGGGAACACCGGGGAGCTGTTTTTT	CASSLGQGNTGELFF
-	TRBV20-1	TRBJ1-1	many	TGCAGTGCTAGAGGGGCCACTGAAGCTTTCTTT	CSARGATEAFF
-	TRBV24-1	TRBJ2-3	medium-sized	TGTGCCACCAGTGATCCCCAGGGAGGGAGGGGGACGCAGTATTTT	CATSDPQGGRGTQYF
-	TRBV10-2	TRBJ1-2	-	TGCGCCAGCAGTGGGCGGACCCAAGCTAACTATGGCTACACCTTC	CASSGRTQANYGYTF
-	TRBV5-1	TRBJ2-1	many	TGCGCCAGCAGCTTAAATGAAGCGGGCTCCTACAATGAGCAGTTCTTC	CASSLNEAGSYNEQFF
TRBD2	TRBV6-2/TRBV6-3	TRBJ2-7	few	TGTGCCGGCAGTTATACTAGCGCCGATCCCACCTACGAGCAGTACTTC	CAGSYTSADPTYEQYF
-	TRBV6-1	TRBJ2-7	few	TGTGCCAGCAGGCAGGGATCTCTGGGCTACGAGCAGTACTTC	CASRQGSLGYEQYF
-	TRBV28	TRBJ2-3	-	TGTGCCAGCAGTTTCTTCAGCGGCACAGATACGCAGTATTTT	CASSFFSGTDTQYF
TRBD1	TRBV12-3/TRBV12-4	TRBJ1-4	many	TGTGCCAGCAGTTTCCGACAGGGAGAAAAACTGTTTTTT	CASSFRQGEKLFF
-	TRBV2	TRBJ2-7	many	TGTGCCAGCAGGGATAGACAGAGCTCCTACGAGCAGTACTTC	CASRDRQSSYEQYF
TRBD2	TRBV15	TRBJ2-7	many	TGTGCCACCAGCAGGGCGGGAGCCCCCAACGAGCAGTACTTC	CATSRAGAPNEQYF
-	TRBV7-8	TRBJ2-1	few	TGTGCCAGCAGCTTAACGGGTCTCTCCTACAATGAGCAGTTCTTC	CASSLTGLSYNEQFF
-	TRBV28	TRBJ1-3	many	TGTGCCAGCAGTTTTGGTGGGGAAACTGGAAACACCATATATTTT	CASSFGGETGNTIYF
-	TRBV25-1	TRBJ2-2	-	TGTGCCAGCAGAGTCCGCTGGGACTTCTCCACCGGGGAGCTGTTTTTT	CASRVRWDFSTGELFF
TRBD2	TRBV4-1	TRBJ2-1	many	TGCGCCAGCAGCCAAGGGCGGGAGCGTATGTACAATGAGCAGTTCTTC	CASSQGRERMYNEQFF
-	TRBV7-8	TRBJ2-3	many	TGTGCCAGCAGCTTTTACACAGATACGCAGTATTTT	CASSFYTDTQYF
TRBD2	TRBV7-2	TRBJ2-2	once	TGTGCCAGCAACTTGGACGGGAGGGCCATGGGAGGCGGGGAGCTGTTTTTT	CASNLDGRAMGGGELFF
-	TRBV20-1	TRBJ2-3	-	TGCAGTGCTAGTGGGTGGGCGGGGGATACGCAGTATTTT	CSASGWAGDTQYF
TRBD1	TRBV18	TRBJ2-5	many	TGTGCCAGCTCGTTAAGAGGGGGCCTGGAGACCCAGTACTTC	CASSLRGGLETQYF
TRBD2	TRBV27	TRBJ2-1	many	TGTGCCAGCAAGCGGGGAAGTTCCTACAATGAGCAGTTCTTC	CASKRGSSYNEQFF
TRBD2	TRBV20-1	TRBJ2-1	many	TGCAGTGCTAGAGGCACTAGGACTAGCGGTATCCATTACAATGAGCAGTTCTTC	CSARGTRTSGIHYNEQFF
TRBD1	TRBV20-1	TRBJ2-2	many	TGCAGTGCAACTAAACCGGGACAGGGTTTTTCATCGACCGGGGAGCTGTTTTTT	CSATKPGQGFSSTGELFF
TRBD2	TRBV5-1	TRBJ2-2	-	TGCGCCAGCAGCTTGGGGGTAGCGGGAGTATCCGGGGAGCTGTTTTTT	CASSLGVAGVSGELFF
-	TRBV5-6	TRBJ1-2	many	TGTGCCAGCAGGAAAAAACAGGGAATTTACTATGGCTACACCTTC	CASRKKQGIYYGYTF
-	TRBV12-3/TRBV12-4	TRBJ2-7	many	TGTGCCAGCAGTTGGGGGTTTCTATACGAGCAGTACTTC	CASSWGFLYEQYF
TRBD2	TRBV5-1	TRBJ2-1	-	TGCGCCAGCAGCTTGGAAGCTAGCGGGTCCTACAATGAGCAGTTCTTC	CASSLEASGSYNEQFF
-	TRBV28	TRBJ1-1	many	TGTGCCAGCAGTTTATTTACCCGAGGATCTGAAGCTTTCTTT	CASSLFTRGSEAFF
-	TRBV19	TRBJ2-3	many	TGTGCCAGTAGTTTTACGGGTCACAAAACAGATACGCAGTATTTT	CASSFTGHKTDTQYF
-	TRBV6-5	TRBJ2-2	few	TGTGCCAGCAGTTACTCGATGGAGGGCCCCACCGGGGAGCTGTTTTTT	CASSYSMEGPTGELFF
-	TRBV18	TRBJ2-7	many	TGTGCCAGCTCGTCACAGGGGGGGTACGAGCAGTACTTC	CASSSQGGYEQYF
-	TRBV12-3/TRBV12-4	TRBJ2-3	-	TGTGCCAGCAGGGACAGCACAGATACGCAGTATTTT	CASRDSTDTQYF
-	TRBV11-2	TRBJ1-1	-	TGTGCCAGCAGCTGGGGCATGAACACTGAAGCTTTCTTT	CASSWGMNTEAFF
-	TRBV12-3/TRBV12-4	TRBJ1-2	-	TGTGCCAGCAGCCTCGACAGCTATGGCTACACCTTC	CASSLDSYGYTF